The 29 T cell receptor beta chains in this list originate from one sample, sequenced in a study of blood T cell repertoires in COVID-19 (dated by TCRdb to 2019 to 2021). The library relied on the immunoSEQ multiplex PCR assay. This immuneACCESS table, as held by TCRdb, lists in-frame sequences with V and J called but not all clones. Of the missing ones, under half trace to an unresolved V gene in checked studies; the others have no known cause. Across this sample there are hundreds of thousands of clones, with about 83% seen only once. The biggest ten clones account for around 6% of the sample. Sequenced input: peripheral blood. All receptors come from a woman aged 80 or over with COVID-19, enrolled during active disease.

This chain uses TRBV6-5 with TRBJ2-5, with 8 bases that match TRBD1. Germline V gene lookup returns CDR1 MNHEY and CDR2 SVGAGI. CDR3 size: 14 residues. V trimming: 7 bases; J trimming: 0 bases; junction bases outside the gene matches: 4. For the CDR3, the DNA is TGTGCCAGCACGGACAGGGTTAACCAAGAGACCCAGTACTTC. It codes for CASTDRVNQETQYF.

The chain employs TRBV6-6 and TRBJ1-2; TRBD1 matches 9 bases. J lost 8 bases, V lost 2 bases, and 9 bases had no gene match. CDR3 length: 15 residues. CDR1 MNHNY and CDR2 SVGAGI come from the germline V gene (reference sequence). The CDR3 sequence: CASSYTDPGQGGYTF. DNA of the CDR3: TGTGCCAGCAGTTACACGGACCCGGGACAGGGCGGCTACACCTTC.

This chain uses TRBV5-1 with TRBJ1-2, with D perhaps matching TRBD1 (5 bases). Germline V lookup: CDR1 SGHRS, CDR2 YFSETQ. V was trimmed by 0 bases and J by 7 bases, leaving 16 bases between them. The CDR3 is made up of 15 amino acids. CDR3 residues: CASSLANLGGPGYTF. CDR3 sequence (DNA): TGCGCCAGCAGCTTGGCTAACCTGGGGGGTCCTGGCTACACCTTC.

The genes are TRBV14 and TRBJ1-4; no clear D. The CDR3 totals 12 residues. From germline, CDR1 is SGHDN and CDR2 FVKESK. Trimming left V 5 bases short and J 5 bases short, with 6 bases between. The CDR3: CASSSQNEKLFF. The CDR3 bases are TGTGCCAGCAGCTCCCAGAATGAAAAACTGTTTTTT.

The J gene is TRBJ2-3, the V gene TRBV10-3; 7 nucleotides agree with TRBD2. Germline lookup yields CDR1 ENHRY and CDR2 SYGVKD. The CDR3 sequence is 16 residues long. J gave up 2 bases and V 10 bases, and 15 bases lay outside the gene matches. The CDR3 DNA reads TGTGCCAGTGCACCCGGGGAGCTAGCGGCCACAGATACGCAGTATTTT. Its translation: CASAPGELAATDTQYF.

The CDR3 region is CASSELAGGLRFF. For the CDR3, the DNA is TGTGCCAGCAGTGAACTAGCGGGGGGGCTTCGGTTCTTC. The chain employs TRBV6-1 and TRBJ2-1; TRBD2 agrees at 12 bases. Germline CDR1 is MNHNS and CDR2 is SASEGT. After removal of 2 bases from V and 15 bases from J, the junction contained 5 bases not matched to a gene. The CDR3 runs to 13 residues.

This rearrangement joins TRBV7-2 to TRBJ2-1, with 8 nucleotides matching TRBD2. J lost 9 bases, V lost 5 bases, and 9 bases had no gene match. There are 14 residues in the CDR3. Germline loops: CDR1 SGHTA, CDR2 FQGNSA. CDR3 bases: TGTGCCAGCAGCCCTAATATCCTAGCGGGTGAGCAGTTCTTC. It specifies CASSPNILAGEQFF. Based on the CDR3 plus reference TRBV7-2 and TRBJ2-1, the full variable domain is GAGVSQSPSNKVTEKGKDVELRCDPISGHTALYWYRQSLGQGLEFLIYFQGNSAPDKSGLPSDRFSAERTGGSVSTLTIQRTQQEDSAVYLCASSPNILAGEQFFGPGTRLTVL.

The CDR3 DNA sequence: TGTGCCAGCAGCTTAGGAGGACAGGGATGGCAGTACGTC. It encodes CASSLGGQGWQYV. This rearrangement joins TRBV7-8 to TRBJ2-7, with 8 positions matching TRBD1. J was trimmed by 9 bases and V by 1 base; bases with no gene match: 5. Looked up from germline, CDR1 is SGHVS and CDR2 is FQNEAQ. The CDR3 loop spans 13 amino acids.

The CDR3 protein is CASSLAAGNTIYF. The CDR3 DNA reads as TGTGCCAGCAGCTTAGCGGCTGGAAACACCATATATTTT. V and J are TRBV11-2 and TRBJ1-3; D uncertain. Trimming removed 1 base from V and 2 bases from J, with 3 bases in between. Germline V gene sequence: CDR1 SGHAT, CDR2 FQNNGV. CDR3 length: 13 residues. The full variable domain, rest sourced from reference TRBV11-2 and TRBJ1-3, is EAGVAQSPRYKIIEKRQSVAFWCNPISGHATLYWYQQILGQGPKLLIQFQNNGVVDDSQLPKDRFSAERLKGVDSTLKIQPAKLEDSAVYLCASSLAAGNTIYFGEGSWLTVV.

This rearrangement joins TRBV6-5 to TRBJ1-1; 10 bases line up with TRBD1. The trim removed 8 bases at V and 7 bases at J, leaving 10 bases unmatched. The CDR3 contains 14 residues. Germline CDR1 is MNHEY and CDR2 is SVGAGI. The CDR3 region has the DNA TGTGCCAGCCGGCGGGACAGGGGATACTATGAAGCTTTCTTT. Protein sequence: CASRRDRGYYEAFF.

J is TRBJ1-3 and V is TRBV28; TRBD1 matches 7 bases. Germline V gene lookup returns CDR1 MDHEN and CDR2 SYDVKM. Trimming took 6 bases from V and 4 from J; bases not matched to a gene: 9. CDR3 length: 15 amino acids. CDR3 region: CASRGQGVTGNTIYF. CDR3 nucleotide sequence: TGTGCCAGCAGAGGTCAGGGGGTTACAGGAAACACCATATATTTT.

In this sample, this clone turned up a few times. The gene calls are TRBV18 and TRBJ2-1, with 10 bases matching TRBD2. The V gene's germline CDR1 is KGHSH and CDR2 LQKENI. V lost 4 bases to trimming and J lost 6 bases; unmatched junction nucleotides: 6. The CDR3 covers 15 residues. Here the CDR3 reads CASSRNIAGGNEQFF. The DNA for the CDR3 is TGTGCCAGCTCACGGAATATAGCGGGGGGCAATGAGCAGTTCTTC.

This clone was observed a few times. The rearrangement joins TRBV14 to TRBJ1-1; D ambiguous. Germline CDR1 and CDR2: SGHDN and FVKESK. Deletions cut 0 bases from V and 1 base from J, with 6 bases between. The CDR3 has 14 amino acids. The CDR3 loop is CASSQEGGNTEAFF. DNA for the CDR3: TGTGCCAGCAGCCAAGAAGGAGGGAACACTGAAGCTTTCTTT.

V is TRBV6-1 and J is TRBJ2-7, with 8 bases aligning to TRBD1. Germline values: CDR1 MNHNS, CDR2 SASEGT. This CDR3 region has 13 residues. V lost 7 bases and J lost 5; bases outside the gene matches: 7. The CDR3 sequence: CASIYGQGHEQYF. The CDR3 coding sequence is TGTGCCAGCATCTACGGACAGGGCCACGAGCAGTACTTC.

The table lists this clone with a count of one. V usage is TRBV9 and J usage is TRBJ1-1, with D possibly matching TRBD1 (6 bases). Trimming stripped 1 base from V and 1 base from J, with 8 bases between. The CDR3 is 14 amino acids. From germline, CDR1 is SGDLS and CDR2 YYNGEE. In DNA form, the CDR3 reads TGTGCCAGCAGCGTACAGACAGGGAACACTGAAGCTTTCTTT. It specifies CASSVQTGNTEAFF. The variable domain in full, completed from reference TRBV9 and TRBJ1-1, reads DSGVTQTPKHLITATGQRVTLRCSPRSGDLSVYWYQQSLDQGLQFLIQYYNGEERAKGNILERFSAQQFPDLHSELNLSSLELGDSALYFCASSVQTGNTEAFFGQGTRLTVV.

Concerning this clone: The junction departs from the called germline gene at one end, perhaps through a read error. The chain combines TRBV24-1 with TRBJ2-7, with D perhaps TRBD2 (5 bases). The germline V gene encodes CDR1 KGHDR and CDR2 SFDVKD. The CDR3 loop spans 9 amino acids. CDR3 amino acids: CATSATDCF. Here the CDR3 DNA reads TGTGCCACCAGTGCTACGGACTGTTTC.

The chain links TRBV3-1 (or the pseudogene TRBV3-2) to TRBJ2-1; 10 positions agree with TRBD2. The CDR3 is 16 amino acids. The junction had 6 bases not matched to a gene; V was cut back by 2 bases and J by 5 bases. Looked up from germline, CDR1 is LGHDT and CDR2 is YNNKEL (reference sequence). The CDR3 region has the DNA TGTGCCAGCAGCCAACCTAGGACTAGCGGAGACAATGAGCAGTTCTTC. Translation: CASSQPRTSGDNEQFF.

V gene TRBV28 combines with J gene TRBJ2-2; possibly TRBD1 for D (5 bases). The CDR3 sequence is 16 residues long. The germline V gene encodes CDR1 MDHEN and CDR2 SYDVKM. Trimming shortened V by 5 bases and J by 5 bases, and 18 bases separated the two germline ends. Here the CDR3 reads CASSPRVPKGTGELFF. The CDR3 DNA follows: TGTGCCAGCAGTCCTCGGGTCCCCAAGGGGACCGGGGAGCTGTTTTTT.

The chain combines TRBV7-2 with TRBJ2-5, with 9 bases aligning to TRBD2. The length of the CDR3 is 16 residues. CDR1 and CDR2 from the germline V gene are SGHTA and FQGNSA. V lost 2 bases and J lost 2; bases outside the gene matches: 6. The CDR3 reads CASSLMAGGRQETQYF. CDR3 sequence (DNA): TGTGCCAGCAGCTTAATGGCGGGGGGGCGGCAAGAGACCCAGTACTTC.

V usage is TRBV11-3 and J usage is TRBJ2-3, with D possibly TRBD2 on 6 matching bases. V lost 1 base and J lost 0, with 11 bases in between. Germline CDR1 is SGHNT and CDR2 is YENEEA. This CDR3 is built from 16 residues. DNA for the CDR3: TGTGCCAGCAGCTTAGGTCTGCGGGGAAGCACAGATACGCAGTATTTT. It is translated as CASSLGLRGSTDTQYF.

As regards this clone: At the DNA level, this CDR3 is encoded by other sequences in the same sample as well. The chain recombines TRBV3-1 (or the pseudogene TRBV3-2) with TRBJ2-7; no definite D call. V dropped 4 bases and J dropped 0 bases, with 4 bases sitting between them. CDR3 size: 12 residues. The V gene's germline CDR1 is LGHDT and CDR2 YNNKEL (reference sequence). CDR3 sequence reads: CASSPSSYEQYF. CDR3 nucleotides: TGTGCCAGCAGCCCGAGCTCCTACGAGCAGTACTTC.

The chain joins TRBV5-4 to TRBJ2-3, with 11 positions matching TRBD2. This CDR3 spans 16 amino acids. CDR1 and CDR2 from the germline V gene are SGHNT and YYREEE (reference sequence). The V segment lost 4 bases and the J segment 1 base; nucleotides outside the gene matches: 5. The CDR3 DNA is TGTGCCAGCAGCACCAAACTAGCGGGGGGCACAGATACGCAGTATTTT. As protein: CASSTKLAGGTDTQYF.

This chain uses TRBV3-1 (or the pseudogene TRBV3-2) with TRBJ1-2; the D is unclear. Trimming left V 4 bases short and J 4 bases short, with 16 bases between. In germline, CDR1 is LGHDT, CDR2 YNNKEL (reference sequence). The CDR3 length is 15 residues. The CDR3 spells CASSPWGQEGYGYTF. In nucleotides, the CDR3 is TGTGCCAGCAGCCCTTGGGGTCAGGAGGGCTATGGCTACACCTTC.

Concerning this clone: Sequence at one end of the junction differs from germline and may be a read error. This CDR3 is CAIGETGGNSPLHF. As DNA, the CDR3 is TGTGCCATCGGTGAGACAGGAGGGAATTCACCCCTCCACTTT. The chain uses TRBV10-3 and TRBJ1-6; D perhaps matches TRBD1 (6 bases). The CDR3 loop spans 14 amino acids. Germline CDR1 is ENHRY and CDR2 is SYGVKD.

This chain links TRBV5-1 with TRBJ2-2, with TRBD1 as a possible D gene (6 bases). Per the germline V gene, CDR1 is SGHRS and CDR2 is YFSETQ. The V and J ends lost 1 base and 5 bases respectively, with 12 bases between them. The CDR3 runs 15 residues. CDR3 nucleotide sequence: TGCGCCAGCAGCTTGCAGGACAGCCGGACCGGGGAGCTGTTTTTT. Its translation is CASSLQDSRTGELFF.

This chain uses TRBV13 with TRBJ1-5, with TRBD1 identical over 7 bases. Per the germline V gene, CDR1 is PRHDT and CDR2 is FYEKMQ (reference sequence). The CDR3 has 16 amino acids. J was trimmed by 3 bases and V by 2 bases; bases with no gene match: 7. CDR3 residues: CASSLFGTGDNQPQHF. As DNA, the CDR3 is TGTGCCAGCAGCTTATTCGGTACAGGGGACAATCAGCCCCAGCATTTT.

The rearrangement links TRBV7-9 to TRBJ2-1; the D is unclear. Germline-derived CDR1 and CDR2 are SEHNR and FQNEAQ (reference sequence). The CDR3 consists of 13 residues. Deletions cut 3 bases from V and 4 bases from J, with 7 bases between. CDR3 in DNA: TGTGCCAGCAGCTTGACTCCTTACAATGAGCAGTTCTTC. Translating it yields CASSLTPYNEQFF.

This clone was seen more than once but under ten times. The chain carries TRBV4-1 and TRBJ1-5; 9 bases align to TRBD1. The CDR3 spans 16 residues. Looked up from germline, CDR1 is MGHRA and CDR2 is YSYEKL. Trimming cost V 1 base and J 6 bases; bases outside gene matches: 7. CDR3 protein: CASSQARDREVQPQHF. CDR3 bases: TGCGCCAGCAGCCAAGCACGGGACAGGGAGGTTCAGCCCCAGCATTTT.

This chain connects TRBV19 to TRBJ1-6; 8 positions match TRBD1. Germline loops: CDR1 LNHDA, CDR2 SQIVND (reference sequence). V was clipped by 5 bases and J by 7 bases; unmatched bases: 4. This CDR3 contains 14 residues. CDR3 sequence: CASSDRGRNSPLHF. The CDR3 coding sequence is TGTGCCAGTAGTGACAGGGGCCGAAATTCACCCCTCCACTTT.